Sequencing of this T cell receptor beta chain was carried out in a study of siplizumab effects on memory and regulatory T cells. Study-level results: It was not possible to assign a naive or memory phenotype to roughly 80-97% of proliferating CD4+ or CD8+ clones.

Concerning this clone: Antigen specificity is unknown.

Trimming shortened V by 3 bases and J by 0 bases, and 10 bases separated the two germline ends. Germline V gene sequence: CDR1 SGDLS, CDR2 YYNGEE. This CDR3 comprises 15 residues. Assay used: immunoSEQ multiplex PCR; TCRdb lists only in-frame clones, some missing. The sample lists approximately 58,000 clones; 93% were seen once. This chain joins TRBV9 and TRBJ2-1; TRBD1 might be the D (7 bases). The clonotype comes from a human donor in good health. The specimen sequenced was CD8+ T cells sorted from blood. The CDR3 loop reads CASSDQGGSYNEQFF. The DNA of the CDR3 is TGTGCCAGCAGCGATCAGGGGGGCTCCTACAATGAGCAGTTCTTC. Looking up the rest from reference TRBV9 and TRBJ2-1 gives the full variable domain: DSGVTQTPKHLITATGQRVTLRCSPRSGDLSVYWYQQSLDQGLQFLIQYYNGEERAKGNILERFSAQQFPDLHSELNLSSLELGDSALYFCASSDQGGSYNEQFFGPGTRLTVL.